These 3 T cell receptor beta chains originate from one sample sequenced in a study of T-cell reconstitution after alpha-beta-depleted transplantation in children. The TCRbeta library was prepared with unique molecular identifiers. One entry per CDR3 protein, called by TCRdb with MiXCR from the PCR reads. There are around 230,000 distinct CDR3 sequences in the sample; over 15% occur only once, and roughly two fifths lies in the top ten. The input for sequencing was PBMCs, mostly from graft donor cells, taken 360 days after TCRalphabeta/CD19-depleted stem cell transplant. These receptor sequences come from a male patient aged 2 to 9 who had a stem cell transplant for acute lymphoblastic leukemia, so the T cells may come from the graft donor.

The CDR3 here is CASNGDSSNTDTQYF. In nucleotides, the CDR3 is TGTGCCAGCAACGGGGACAGCTCTAACACAGATACGCAGTATTTT. The gene calls are TRBV2 and TRBJ2-3; 7 nucleotides agree with TRBD1. Losses at the gene ends were 7 bases for V and 2 bases for J; bases not matched to a gene: 9. CDR1 and CDR2 (germline): SNHLY, FYNNEI. The length of the CDR3 is 15 residues.

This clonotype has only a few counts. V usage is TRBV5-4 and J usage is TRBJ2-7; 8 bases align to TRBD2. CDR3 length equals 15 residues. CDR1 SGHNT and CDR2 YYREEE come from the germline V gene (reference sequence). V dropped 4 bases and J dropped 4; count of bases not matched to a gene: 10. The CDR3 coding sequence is TGTGCCAGCAGCCCTTTCCCGGGACTAGTTTACGAGCAGTACTTC. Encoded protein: CASSPFPGLVYEQYF.

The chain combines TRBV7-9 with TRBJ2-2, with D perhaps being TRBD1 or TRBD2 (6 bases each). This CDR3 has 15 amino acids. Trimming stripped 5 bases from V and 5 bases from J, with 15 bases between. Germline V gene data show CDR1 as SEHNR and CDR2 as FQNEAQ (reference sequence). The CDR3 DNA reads TGTGCCAGCAGCCCTGAGGGGGGCCGAACCGGGGAGCTGTTTTTT. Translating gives CASSPEGGRTGELFF.